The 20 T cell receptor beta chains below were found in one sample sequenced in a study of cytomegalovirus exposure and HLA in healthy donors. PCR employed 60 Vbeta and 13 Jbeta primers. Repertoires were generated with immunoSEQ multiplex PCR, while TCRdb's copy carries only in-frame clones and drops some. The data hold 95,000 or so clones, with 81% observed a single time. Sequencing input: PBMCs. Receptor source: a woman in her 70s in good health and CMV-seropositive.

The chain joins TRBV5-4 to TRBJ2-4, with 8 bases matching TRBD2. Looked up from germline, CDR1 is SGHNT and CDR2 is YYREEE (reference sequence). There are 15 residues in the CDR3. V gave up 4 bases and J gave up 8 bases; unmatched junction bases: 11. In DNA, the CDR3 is TGTGCCAGCAGCCATGAGGGGACTAGAGGGGACATTCAGTACTTC. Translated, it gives CASSHEGTRGDIQYF. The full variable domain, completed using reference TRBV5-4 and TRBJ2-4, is ETGVTQSPTHLIKTRGQQVTLRCSSQSGHNTVSWYQQALGQGPQFIFQYYREEENGRGNFPPRFSGLQFPNYSSELNVNALELDDSALYLCASSHEGTRGDIQYFGAGTRLSVL.

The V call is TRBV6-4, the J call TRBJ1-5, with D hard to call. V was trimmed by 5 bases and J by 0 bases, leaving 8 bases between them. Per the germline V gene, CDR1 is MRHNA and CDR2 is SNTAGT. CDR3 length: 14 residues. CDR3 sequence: CASSPRNSNQPQHF. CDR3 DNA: TGTGCCAGCAGTCCCAGGAATAGCAATCAGCCCCAGCATTTT.

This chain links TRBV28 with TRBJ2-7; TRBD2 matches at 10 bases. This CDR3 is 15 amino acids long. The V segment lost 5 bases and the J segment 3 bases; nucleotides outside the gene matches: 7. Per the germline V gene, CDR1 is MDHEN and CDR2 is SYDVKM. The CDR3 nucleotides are TGTGCCAGCAGTATAACTAGCGGGGCCTTCTACGAGCAGTACTTC. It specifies CASSITSGAFYEQYF.

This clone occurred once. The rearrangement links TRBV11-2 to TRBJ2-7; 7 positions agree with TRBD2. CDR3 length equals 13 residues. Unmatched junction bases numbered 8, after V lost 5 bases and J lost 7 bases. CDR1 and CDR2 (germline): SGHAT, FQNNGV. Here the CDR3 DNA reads TGTGCCAGCAGCCCAAGCGGGATCCTTGAGCAGTACTTC. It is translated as CASSPSGILEQYF.

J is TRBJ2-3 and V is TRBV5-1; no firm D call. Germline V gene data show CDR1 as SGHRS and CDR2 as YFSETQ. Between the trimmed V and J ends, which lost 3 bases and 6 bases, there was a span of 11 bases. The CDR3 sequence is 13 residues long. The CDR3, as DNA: TGCGCCAGCAGCTCCGAAATAGTGGATACGCAGTATTTT. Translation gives CASSSEIVDTQYF.

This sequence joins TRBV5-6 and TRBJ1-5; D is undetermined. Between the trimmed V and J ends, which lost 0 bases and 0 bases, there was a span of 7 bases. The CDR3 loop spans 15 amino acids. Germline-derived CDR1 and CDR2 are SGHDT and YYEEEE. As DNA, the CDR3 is TGTGCCAGCAGCTTGGGTATCTATAGCAATCAGCCCCAGCATTTT. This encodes CASSLGIYSNQPQHF. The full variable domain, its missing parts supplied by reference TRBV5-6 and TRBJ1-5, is DAGVTQSPTHLIKTRGQQVTLRCSPKSGHDTVSWYQQALGQGPQFIFQYYEEEERQRGNFPDRFSGHQFPNYSSELNVNALLLGDSALYLCASSLGIYSNQPQHFGDGTRLSIL.

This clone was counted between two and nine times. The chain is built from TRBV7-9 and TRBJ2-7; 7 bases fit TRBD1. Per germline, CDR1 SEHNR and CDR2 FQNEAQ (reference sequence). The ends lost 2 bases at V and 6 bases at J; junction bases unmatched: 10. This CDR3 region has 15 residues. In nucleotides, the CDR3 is TGTGCCAGCAGCTTAACCGGGACAGCTATGAGCGAGCAGTACTTC. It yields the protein CASSLTGTAMSEQYF.

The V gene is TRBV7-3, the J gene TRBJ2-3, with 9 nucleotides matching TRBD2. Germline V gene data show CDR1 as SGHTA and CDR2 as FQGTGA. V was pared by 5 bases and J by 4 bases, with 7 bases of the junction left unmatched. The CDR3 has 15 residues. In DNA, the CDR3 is TGTGCCAGCAGCATCGGGACTAGCCCCCCAGATACGCAGTATTTT. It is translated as CASSIGTSPPDTQYF. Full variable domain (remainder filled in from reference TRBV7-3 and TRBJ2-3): GAGVSQTPSNKVTEKGKYVELRCDPISGHTALYWYRQSLGQGPEFLIYFQGTGAADDSGLPNDRFFAVRPEGSVSTLKIQRTERGDSAVYLCASSIGTSPPDTQYFGPGTRLTVL.

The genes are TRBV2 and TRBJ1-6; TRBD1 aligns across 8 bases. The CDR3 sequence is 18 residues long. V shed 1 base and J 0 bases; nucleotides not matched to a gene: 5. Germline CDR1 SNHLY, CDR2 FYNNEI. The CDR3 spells CASSEVGQANSYNSPLHF. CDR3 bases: TGTGCCAGCAGTGAAGTGGGACAGGCCAACTCCTATAATTCACCCCTCCACTTT.

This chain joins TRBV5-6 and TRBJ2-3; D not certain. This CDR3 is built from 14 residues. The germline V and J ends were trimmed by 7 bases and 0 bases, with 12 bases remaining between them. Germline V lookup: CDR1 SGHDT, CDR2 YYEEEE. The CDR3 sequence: CASRPSTSTDTQYF. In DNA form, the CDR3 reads TGTGCCAGCCGACCTTCGACAAGCACAGATACGCAGTATTTT.

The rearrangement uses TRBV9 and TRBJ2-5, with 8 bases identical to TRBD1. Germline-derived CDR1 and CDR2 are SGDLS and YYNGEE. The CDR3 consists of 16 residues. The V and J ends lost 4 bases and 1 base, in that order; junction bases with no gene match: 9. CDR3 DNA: TGTGCCAGCAGCCCCGGACAGGGTGGTCTCCAAGAGACCCAGTACTTC. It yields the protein CASSPGQGGLQETQYF.

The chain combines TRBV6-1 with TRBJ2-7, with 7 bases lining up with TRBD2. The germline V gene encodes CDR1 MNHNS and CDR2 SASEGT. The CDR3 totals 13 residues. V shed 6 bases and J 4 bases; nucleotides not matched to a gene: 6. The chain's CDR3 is CASSLSGVYEQYF. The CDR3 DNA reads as TGTGCCAGCAGCCTAAGCGGGGTTTACGAGCAGTACTTC.

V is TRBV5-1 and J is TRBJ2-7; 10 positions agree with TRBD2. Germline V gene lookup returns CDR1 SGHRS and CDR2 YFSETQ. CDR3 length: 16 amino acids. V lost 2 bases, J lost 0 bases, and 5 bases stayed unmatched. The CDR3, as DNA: TGCGCCAGCAGCTTCTTGGCTAGCGGGAGCTCCTACGAGCAGTACTTC. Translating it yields CASSFLASGSSYEQYF.

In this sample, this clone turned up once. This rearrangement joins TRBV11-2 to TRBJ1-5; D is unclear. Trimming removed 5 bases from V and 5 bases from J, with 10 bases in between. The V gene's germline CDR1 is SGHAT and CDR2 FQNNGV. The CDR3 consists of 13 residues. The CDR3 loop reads CASSPTLDQPQHF. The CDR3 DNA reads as TGTGCCAGCAGCCCGACGCTAGATCAGCCCCAGCATTTT.

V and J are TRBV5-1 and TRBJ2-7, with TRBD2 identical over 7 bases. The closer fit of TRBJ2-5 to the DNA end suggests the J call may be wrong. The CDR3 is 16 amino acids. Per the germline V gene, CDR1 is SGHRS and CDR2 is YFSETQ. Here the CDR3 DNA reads TGCGCCAGCAGCTGGAGTGGGGGGGAAATACAAGAGACCCAGTACTTC. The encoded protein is CASSWSGGEIQETQYF.

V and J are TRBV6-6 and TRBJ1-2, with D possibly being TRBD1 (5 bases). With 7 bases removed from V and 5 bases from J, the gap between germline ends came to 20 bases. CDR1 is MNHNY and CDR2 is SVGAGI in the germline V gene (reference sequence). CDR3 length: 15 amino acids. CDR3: CASNPGTQGLYGYTF. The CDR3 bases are TGTGCCAGCAATCCCGGGACTCAAGGTCTTTATGGCTACACCTTC.

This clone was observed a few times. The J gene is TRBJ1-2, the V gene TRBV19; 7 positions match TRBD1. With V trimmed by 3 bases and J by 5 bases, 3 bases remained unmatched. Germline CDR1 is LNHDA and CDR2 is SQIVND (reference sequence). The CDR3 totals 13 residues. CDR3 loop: CASSIPGQYGYTF. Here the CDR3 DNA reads TGTGCCAGTAGTATTCCGGGACAGTATGGCTACACCTTC.

As DNA, the CDR3 is TGTGCCAGCAGCCAAGAATATGAGGTCGGACTGTTTTTT. Protein sequence: CASSQEYEVGLFF. This chain uses TRBV14 with TRBJ1-4; D remains ambiguous. The germline CDR1 and CDR2 sequences are SGHDN and FVKESK. V lost 0 bases and J 13 bases, leaving 12 bases between the germline ends. The CDR3 totals 13 residues.

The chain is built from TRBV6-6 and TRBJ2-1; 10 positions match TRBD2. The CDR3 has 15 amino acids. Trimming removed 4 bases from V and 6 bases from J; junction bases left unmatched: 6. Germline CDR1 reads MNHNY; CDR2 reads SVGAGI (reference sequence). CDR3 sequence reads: CASSSLAGAVNEQFF. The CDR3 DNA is TGTGCCAGCAGTTCCCTAGCGGGAGCGGTCAATGAGCAGTTCTTC.

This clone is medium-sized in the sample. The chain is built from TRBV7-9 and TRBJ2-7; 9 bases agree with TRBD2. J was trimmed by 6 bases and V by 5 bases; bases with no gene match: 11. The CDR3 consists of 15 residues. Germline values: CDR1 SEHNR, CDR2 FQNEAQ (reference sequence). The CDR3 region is CASSASGTSLVEQYF. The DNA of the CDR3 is TGTGCCAGCAGCGCATCCGGGACTAGCCTTGTCGAGCAGTACTTC.